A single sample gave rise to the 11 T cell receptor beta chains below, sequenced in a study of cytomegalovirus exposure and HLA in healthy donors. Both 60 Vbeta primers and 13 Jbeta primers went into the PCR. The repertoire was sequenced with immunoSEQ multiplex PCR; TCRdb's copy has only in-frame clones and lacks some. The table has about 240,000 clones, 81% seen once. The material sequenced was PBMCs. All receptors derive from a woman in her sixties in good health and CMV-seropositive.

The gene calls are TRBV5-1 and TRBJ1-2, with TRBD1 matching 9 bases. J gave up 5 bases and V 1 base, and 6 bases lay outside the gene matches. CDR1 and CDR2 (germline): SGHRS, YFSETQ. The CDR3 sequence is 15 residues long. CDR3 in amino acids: CASSLNYGTGYGYTF. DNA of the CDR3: TGCGCCAGCAGCTTGAATTATGGGACAGGGTATGGCTACACCTTC. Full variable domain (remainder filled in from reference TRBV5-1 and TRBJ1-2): KAGVTQTPRYLIKTRGQQVTLSCSPISGHRSVSWYQQTPGQGLQFLFEYFSETQRNKGNFPGRFSGRQFSNSRSEMNVSTLELGDSALYLCASSLNYGTGYGYTFGSGTRLTVV.

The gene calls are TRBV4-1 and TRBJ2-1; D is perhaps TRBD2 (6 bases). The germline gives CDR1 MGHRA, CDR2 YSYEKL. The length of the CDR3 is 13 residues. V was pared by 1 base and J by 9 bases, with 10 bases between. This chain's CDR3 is CASSQGGRGEQFF. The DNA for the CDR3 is TGCGCCAGCAGCCAAGGCGGGCGGGGTGAGCAGTTCTTC.

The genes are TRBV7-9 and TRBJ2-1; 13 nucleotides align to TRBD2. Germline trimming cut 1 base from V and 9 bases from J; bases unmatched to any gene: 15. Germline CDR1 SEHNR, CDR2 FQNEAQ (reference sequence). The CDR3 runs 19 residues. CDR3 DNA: TGTGCCAGCAGCTTAGTATATAGGGTCGGACTAGCGGGAGTTGGTGAGCAGTTCTTC. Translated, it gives CASSLVYRVGLAGVGEQFF. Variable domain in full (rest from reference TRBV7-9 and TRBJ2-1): DTGVSQNPRHKITKRGQNVTFRCDPISEHNRLYWYRQTLGQGPEFLTYFQNEAQLEKSRLLSDRFSAERPKGSFSTLEIQRTEQGDSAMYLCASSLVYRVGLAGVGEQFFGPGTRLTVL.

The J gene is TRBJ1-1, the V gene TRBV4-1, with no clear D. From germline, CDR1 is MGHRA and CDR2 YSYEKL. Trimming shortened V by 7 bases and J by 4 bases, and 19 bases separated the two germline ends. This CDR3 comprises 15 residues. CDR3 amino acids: CASNTHWAGSTEAFF. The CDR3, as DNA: TGCGCCAGCAACACTCATTGGGCTGGGAGCACTGAAGCTTTCTTT.

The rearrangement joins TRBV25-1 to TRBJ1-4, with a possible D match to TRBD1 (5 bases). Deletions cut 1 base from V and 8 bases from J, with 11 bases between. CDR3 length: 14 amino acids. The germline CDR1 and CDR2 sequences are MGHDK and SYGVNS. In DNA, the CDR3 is TGTGCCAGCAGTGAATCTGGGGCCCGGGAAAAACTGTTTTTT. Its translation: CASSESGAREKLFF.

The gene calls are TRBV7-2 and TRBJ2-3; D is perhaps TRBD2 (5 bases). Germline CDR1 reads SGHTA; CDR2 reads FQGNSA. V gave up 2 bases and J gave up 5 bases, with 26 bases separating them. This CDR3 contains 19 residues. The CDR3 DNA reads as TGTGCCAGCAGCTTATCCTTGTCCGGAGCGGTTAGAACCAGAGATACGCAGTATTTT. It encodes CASSLSLSGAVRTRDTQYF.

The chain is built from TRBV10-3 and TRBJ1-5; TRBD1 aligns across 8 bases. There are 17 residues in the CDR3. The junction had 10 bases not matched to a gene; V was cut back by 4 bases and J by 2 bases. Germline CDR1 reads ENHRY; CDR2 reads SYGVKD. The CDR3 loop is CAISGSGGKGGNQPQHF. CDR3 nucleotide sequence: TGTGCCATCAGTGGTTCAGGGGGCAAGGGAGGCAATCAGCCCCAGCATTTT.

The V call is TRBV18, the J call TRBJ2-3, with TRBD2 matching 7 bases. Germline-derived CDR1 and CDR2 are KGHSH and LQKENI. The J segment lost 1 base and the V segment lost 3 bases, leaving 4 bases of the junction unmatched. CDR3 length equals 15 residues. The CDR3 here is CASSPAGVRTDTQYF. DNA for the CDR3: TGTGCCAGCTCACCCGCGGGAGTTCGCACAGATACGCAGTATTTT.

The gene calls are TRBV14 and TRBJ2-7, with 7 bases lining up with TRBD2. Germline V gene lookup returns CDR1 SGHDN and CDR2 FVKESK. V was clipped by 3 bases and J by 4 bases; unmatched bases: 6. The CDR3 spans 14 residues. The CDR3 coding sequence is TGTGCCAGCAGCCAGAGGGACTACCCATACGAGCAGTACTTC. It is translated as CASSQRDYPYEQYF.

The CDR3 bases are TGTGCCAGCAGGGGGGGAAGCTCCTACAATGAGCAGTTCTTC. Its protein is CASRGGSSYNEQFF. This chain joins TRBV6-5 and TRBJ2-1; D may be TRBD2 (6 bases). The CDR3 loop spans 14 amino acids. With 6 bases removed from V and 0 bases from J, the gap between germline ends came to 9 bases. CDR1 and CDR2 from the germline V gene are MNHEY and SVGAGI.

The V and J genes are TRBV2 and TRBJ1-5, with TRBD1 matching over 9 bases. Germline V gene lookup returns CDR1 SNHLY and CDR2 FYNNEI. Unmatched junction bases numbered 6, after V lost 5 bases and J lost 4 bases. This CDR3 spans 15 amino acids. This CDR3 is CASSSWTGANQPQHF. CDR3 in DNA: TGTGCCAGCAGTAGTTGGACAGGGGCAAATCAGCCCCAGCATTTT.